This TCR beta chain was sequenced for a study of blood T cell repertoires in COVID-19. Across the whole study: Acute and convalescent COVID-19 samples came from the United States, Italy and Spain. Sources were T cells, B-cell-depleted T cells, or PBMCs; the material itself was cDNA or gDNA.

As processed by the authors: Reference gene primer amplification gave nucleated cell count estimates. Sequencing used immunoSEQ multiplex PCR; TCRdb keeps in-frame clones, though not all of them. V, J and clone size are taken as reported in that table, and D and trimming were inferred from the DNA itself. In the table there are about 160,000 clones, around 92% of which are singletons. Seattle patients were enrolled during active infection and followed longitudinally. Germline V gene lookup returns CDR1 GTSNPN and CDR2 SVGIG (reference sequence). This CDR3 comprises 11 residues. Deletions cut 4 bases from V and 3 bases from J, with 7 bases between.

The TCR sequence derives from a man younger than 45 with COVID-19, enrolled during active disease. The chain is built from TRBV30 and TRBJ2-7, with D possibly TRBD1 on 5 matching bases. Specimen: peripheral blood. CDR3 DNA: TGTGCCTGGATGGGGCGCTACGAGCAGTACTTC. Translated: CAWMGRYEQYF. The full variable domain, with the rest looked up from reference TRBV30 and TRBJ2-7, is SQTIHQWPATLVQPVGSPLSLECTVEGTSNPNLYWYRQAAGRGLQLLFYSVGIGQISSEVPQNLSASRPQDRQFILSSKKLLLSDSGFYLCAWMGRYEQYFGPGTRLTVT.